This paragraph reports one T cell receptor (beta chain). The table came from immunoSEQ multiplex PCR; TCRdb's copy has only in-frame clones and leaves some out. This table has more than 500,000 clones, approximately 95% appearing once. This sample is part of a study of shared clonotypes between healthy human individuals. About the study: For every donor, three CD4 naive, three CD4 memory, two CD8 naive and one CD8 memory plates were used.

The germline V and J ends were trimmed by 8 bases and 1 base, with 11 bases remaining between them. Germline V gene lookup returns CDR1 SNHLY and CDR2 FYNNEI. The CDR3 runs to 13 residues. Source material: naive CD4+ T cells sorted from blood. Subset noted: CD45RA+ positively selected. V is TRBV2 and J is TRBJ1-1; a weak D match, TRBD1 (6 bases). This TCR was sampled from a woman in her 30s in good health. This chain's CDR3 is CASHTDRNTEAFF. The DNA for the CDR3 is TGTGCCAGCCACACGGACAGGAACACTGAAGCTTTCTTT. Combining the CDR3 with reference TRBV2 and TRBJ1-1 gives the whole variable domain EPEVTQTPSHQVTQMGQEVILRCVPISNHLYFYWYRQILGQKVEFLVSFYNNEISEKSEIFDDQFSVERPDGSNFTLKIRSTKLEDSAMYFCASHTDRNTEAFFGQGTRLTVV.